Listed below are T cell receptor beta chains from one sample, sequenced in a study of blood T cells in healthy people across ages. TCRdb used MiXCR to reprocess the 5' RACE reads, holding one entry per CDR3 protein. The data show hundreds of thousands of distinct CDR3 sequences, 40% to 65% seen once. Sequences were obtained from blood. The receptors shown here come from a woman aged 80 or over in good health. Both conserved end residues are part of each CDR3. Each record gives: clone size, D gene, V gene, J gene, CDR3 protein, CDR3 DNA. The D gene is left open where the match is weak. Expanded clones are given a class, and other clones once, few, many or no size at all.

many	NA	TRBV10-3	TRBJ2-3	CAISETDTQYF	TGTGCCATCAGTGAGACAGATACGCAGTATTTT
NA	NA	TRBV6-9	TRBJ1-2	CASTGGNGYTF	TGTGCCAGCACGGGGGGAAATGGCTACACCTTC
many	NA	TRBV12-5	TRBJ2-1	CASGLDDRHNEQFF	TGTGCTAGTGGTTTGGACGACAGGCACAATGAGCAGTTCTTC
NA	NA	TRBV28	TRBJ2-1	CATHRRVQETQFF	TGTGCCACACATAGGCGCGTTCAAGAGACCCAGTTCTTC
NA	NA	TRBV12-3/TRBV12-4	TRBJ1-3	CASSLITGSSGNTIYF	TGTGCCAGCAGTTTGATCACGGGATCCTCTGGAAACACCATATATTTT
once	NA	TRBV3-1	TRBJ2-1	CTSSQLKDNEQFF	TGTACCAGCAGCCAACTAAAAGACAATGAGCAGTTCTTC
NA	TRBD2	TRBV28	TRBJ2-7	CASRTSGRAFQYF	TGTGCCAGTCGAACTAGCGGGAGGGCCTTTCAGTACTTC
many	TRBD2	TRBV28	TRBJ2-7	CASSEPTSGRAPGNEQYF	TGTGCCAGCAGTGAACCGACTAGCGGGAGGGCCCCGGGCAACGAGCAGTACTTC
few	NA	TRBV3-1	TRBJ1-5	CASSQGFNQPQHF	TGTGCCAGCAGCCAGGGGTTCAATCAGCCCCAGCATTTT
many	NA	TRBV7-2	TRBJ2-3	CASSKRPLYTDTQYF	TGTGCCAGCAGCAAAAGGCCCTTATACACAGATACGCAGTATTTT
many	NA	TRBV5-1	TRBJ2-5	CASSAQGGETQYF	TGCGCCAGCTCGGCCCAGGGTGGGGAGACCCAGTACTTC
NA	TRBD2	TRBV4-2	TRBJ2-7	CASSQEAGGNNEQYF	TGTGCCAGCAGCCAAGAAGCGGGGGGCAACAATGAGCAGTACTTC
few	NA	TRBV20-1	TRBJ2-5	CSARDYRGPRFETQYF	TGCAGTGCTAGAGATTATCGGGGACCCCGATTCGAGACCCAGTACTTC
NA	NA	TRBV28	TRBJ1-2	CASRWGRANYGYTF	TGTGCCAGCAGGTGGGGTCGTGCTAACTATGGCTACACCTTC
NA	TRBD2	TRBV29-1	TRBJ2-5	CSVAPPGLGETQYF	TGCAGCGTCGCTCCCCCGGGACTAGGAGAGACCCAGTACTTC
many	NA	TRBV14	TRBJ2-3	CASSLYAASNTDTQYF	TGTGCCAGCAGCCTATACGCCGCCAGCAACACAGATACGCAGTATTTT
many	NA	TRBV28	TRBJ2-5	CASSLWVGETQYF	TGTGCCAGCAGCCTTTGGGTGGGAGAGACCCAGTACTTC
many	NA	TRBV2	TRBJ1-2	CANSRTSSNYGYTF	TGTGCCAACAGCCGAACCTCCTCTAACTATGGCTACACCTTC
NA	NA	TRBV12-3/TRBV12-4	TRBJ1-1	CATQTLLNTEAFF	TGTGCCACCCAGACATTATTGAACACTGAAGCTTTCTTT
NA	NA	TRBV3-1	TRBJ2-1	CASSRGILYNEQFF	TGTGCCAGCAGCCGGGGTATTCTTTACAATGAGCAGTTCTTC
NA	TRBD2	TRBV20-1	TRBJ2-3	CSARPTSGVSTDTQYF	TGCAGTGCTAGGCCTACTAGCGGGGTTAGCACAGATACGCAGTATTTT
NA	NA	TRBV7-2	TRBJ1-3	CASSLGGLNSGNTIYF	TGTGCCAGCAGCCTGGGGGGCCTCAACTCTGGAAACACCATATATTTT
once	TRBD1	TRBV5-1	TRBJ2-4	CASSPIGGANIQYF	TGCGCCAGCAGCCCCATAGGGGGCGCAAACATTCAGTACTTC
NA	NA	TRBV6-6	TRBJ1-4	CASSVRVNEKPFF	TGTGCCAGCAGTGTCAGGGTCAATGAAAAACCGTTTTTT
NA	NA	TRBV4-3	TRBJ2-6	CASSQTGGGANVLTF	TGCGCCAGCAGCCAGACAGGAGGTGGGGCCAACGTCCTGACTTTC
NA	NA	TRBV12-3/TRBV12-4	TRBJ2-3	CASRSPPGMGTDTQYF	TGTGCCAGCAGATCCCCCCCAGGGATGGGGACAGATACGCAGTATTTT
many	TRBD1	TRBV9	TRBJ2-3	CASSVARTGDTDTQYF	TGTGCCAGCAGCGTAGCCAGGACAGGCGACACAGATACGCAGTATTTT
many	TRBD2	TRBV11-1	TRBJ2-3	CASSSEGERGPIYTQYF	TGTGCCAGCAGCTCCGAGGGCGAGCGGGGGCCTATTTATACGCAGTATTTT
NA	TRBD1	TRBV15	TRBJ2-7	CATSSTGGKDEQYF	TGTGCCACCAGCAGTACAGGGGGCAAGGACGAGCAGTACTTC
many	NA	TRBV4-2	TRBJ2-1	CASSLGTEQFF	TGTGCCAGCAGCCTCGGGACCGAGCAGTTCTTC
NA	NA	TRBV3-1	TRBJ1-2	CASTQGFNYGYTF	TGTGCCAGCACCCAGGGGTTCAACTATGGCTACACCTTC
NA	NA	TRBV4-1	TRBJ1-5	CASSQLGQERGNQPQHF	TGCGCCAGCAGCCAGTTGGGGCAGGAGCGCGGCAATCAGCCCCAGCATTTT
NA	TRBD1	TRBV29-1	TRBJ2-1	CSGGRTGVSHNEQFF	TGCAGCGGGGGGCGGACAGGGGTTTCCCACAATGAGCAGTTCTTC
once	NA	TRBV10-3	TRBJ1-1	CAISESWARGAFF	TGTGCCATCAGTGAGTCGTGGGCCCGAGGCGCTTTCTTT
NA	NA	TRBV7-3	TRBJ1-5	CASSPPRGDSLANQPQHF	TGTGCCAGCAGCCCGCCTAGGGGAGACAGTTTAGCAAATCAGCCCCAGCATTTT